The following is a TCR beta chain sequence with its context. Clones were sequenced by immunoSEQ multiplex PCR, and TCRdb holds only the in-frame ones, with some missing. The table lists about 150,000 clones, over 90% of them singletons. V was cut by 6 bases and J by 7 bases, with 18 bases left in between. The CDR3 loop spans 14 amino acids. The V gene's germline CDR1 is SNHLY and CDR2 FYNNEI. The sample originates from a study of control samples from healthy donors and cancer patients. The sample taken for sequencing was blood. The chain carries TRBV2 and TRBJ1-1; D is perhaps TRBD1 (6 bases). The sequence came from a man in his fifties or sixties in good health. The CDR3 region is CASSVRTGSGEAFF. CDR3 DNA sequence: TGTGCCAGCAGCGTACGAACAGGGTCGGGTGAAGCTTTCTTT.